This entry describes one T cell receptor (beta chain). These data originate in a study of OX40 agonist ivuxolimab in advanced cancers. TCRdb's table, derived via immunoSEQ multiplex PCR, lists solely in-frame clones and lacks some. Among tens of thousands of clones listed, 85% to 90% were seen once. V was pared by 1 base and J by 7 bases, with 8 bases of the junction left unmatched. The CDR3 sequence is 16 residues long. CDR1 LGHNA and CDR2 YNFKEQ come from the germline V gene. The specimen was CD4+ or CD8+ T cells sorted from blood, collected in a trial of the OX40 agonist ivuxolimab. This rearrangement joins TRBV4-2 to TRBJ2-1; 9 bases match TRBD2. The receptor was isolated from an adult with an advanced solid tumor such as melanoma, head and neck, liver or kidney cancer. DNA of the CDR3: TGTGCCAGCAGCCAAGCGGGGGTGGCGGGAGGGAATGAGCAGTTCTTC. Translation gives CASSQAGVAGGNEQFF.